A selection of T cell receptor beta chains follows, all from one sample in a study of beta chain features in type 1 diabetes. The assay was immunoSEQ multiplex PCR, and TCRdb's table has in-frame clones only and misses some. The table records hundreds of thousands of clones, about 16% of them present only once. Sequencing was carried out using naive CD4+ T cells from blood. The receptors shown here come from a man aged 18 to 29 in good health. Each CDR3 is given without its conserved first and last residue. The order of the fields is CDR3 length, V gene, J gene, CDR3 protein.

11	TRBV27	TRBJ2-7	ASRQGTLYEQY
11	TRBV7-2	TRBJ1-1	ASSFGENTEAF
15	TRBV7-9	TRBJ2-1	ATSSRGGSSSYNEQF
15	TRBV4-2	TRBJ2-1	ASSQDRGGNSYNEQF
11	TRBV2	TRBJ1-1	ASSEQLNTEAF
13	TRBV5-1	TRBJ1-1	ASSLMLAGNTEAF
13	TRBV5-4	TRBJ1-1	ASSLVRGSNTEAF
11	TRBV2	TRBJ1-5	ASSEDREKPQH
13	TRBV10-3	TRBJ1-1	AIGSGQGRRTEAF
13	TRBV10-3	TRBJ2-7	AISGAQGTPYEQY
13	TRBV7-8	TRBJ1-6	ASSSLDRGNSPLH
14	TRBV4-3	TRBJ1-2	ASSQDSGQKNYGYT
13	TRBV7-2	TRBJ2-7	ASSSTTGPTYEQY
11	TRBV10-3	NA	AISHLSLYEQY
11	TRBV11-2	TRBJ1-1	ASSLRGNTEAF
15	TRBV7-8	TRBJ2-1	ASSLGASGGYYNEQF
14	TRBV5-1	TRBJ2-5	ASSLGTSGVQETQY
13	TRBV5-1	TRBJ1-2	ASSLEGTKMWGYT
13	TRBV7-9	TRBJ2-1	ASSLYGTGNNEQF
12	TRBV7-9	TRBJ1-2	ASSSGRSRYGYT